This TCR beta chain was documented in a study of T cells expressing NK-cell markers. Across the study: Among the eight sequenced donors, seven tested HCMV-seropositive and one tested seronegative.

UMIs accompanied the 5'RACE template switching by which TCR beta cDNA was made. One entry per CDR3 protein, without DNA, is what TCRdb gives after re-calling the 5' RACE reads. Its table lists a few hundred thousand distinct CDR3 sequences. This TCR came from a man aged 18-75 years in good health. The sample comprised blood T cells: a sorted CD56 or NKG2C T cell subset, CD4+ or CD8+ T cells, or bulk PBMC T cells (not recorded which).

CDR3 protein: CASSSLTGRTDTQYF. The rearrangement joins TRBV27 to TRBJ2-3; TCRdb returns TRBD1, unconfirmable since there is no DNA. CDR1 and CDR2 from the germline V gene are MNHEY and SMNVEV (reference sequence). This CDR3 region has 15 residues.